This T cell receptor beta chain was captured in a study of T cell responses to AZD1222 COVID-19 vaccine (dated by TCRdb to the early 2020s). As for the study more broadly: TCR sequencing was performed for more than 230 trial participants, of whom 200 to 210 were given two doses of AZD1222 and around 25 were given two doses of MenACWY control vaccine. Enrollment into the trials was organized by age into subgroups of 18-55, 56-69 and 70-plus years, and those subgroups contained around 150, 28 and 57 TCR-sequenced participants, respectively.

What this sample's time point label stands for: about 28 days (+/-7) after the second vaccine dose. AZD1222 recipients whose second dose came at about 4 weeks and those whose second dose came at about 12 weeks were combined into one group, since spike-specific TCR depth and breadth did not differ between the two schedules. The vaccinee samples were drawn from two UK trials, COV001 and COV002, one of which was a single-blind randomized controlled phase 2/3 trial testing AZD1222 (ChAdOx1 nCoV-19) in healthy adults. For TCRbeta chain sequencing, PBMC samples from trial participants were taken at day 0 and at day 28 after the second dose. Deletion took 7 bases off V and 11 bases off J, with a span of 23 bases between the germline ends. Via the germline V gene (reference sequence), CDR1 is LNHDA and CDR2 SQIVND. The CDR3 measures 14 amino acids from cysteine to phenylalanine. Of all the DNA, just the CDR3 is kept, 42 bases in frame from base 1.

On this clone itself: Its antigen remains undetermined. No base qualities exist here, and no much larger clone lies one base off it.

The research as a whole found: In the small 56-69-year group, the increase in depth fell short of significance, most likely because of low power. Conclusions about previously exposed vaccinees are limited because only six or seven AZD1222 recipients were SARS-CoV-2 seropositive at baseline. The vaccine-associated CD4 TCRs covered the entire spike protein, and the dominant responses fell in regions 160-218 and 743-854. Spike-specific TCR breadth and depth rose significantly after two AZD1222 doses compared with day 0 and with MenACWY recipients. Participants were mostly white British and included more females than males, and it was suggested by the authors that clonal diversity may have been underestimated. Reportedly, close to half of the unique spike-specific TCRs recognized epitopes lying outside the regions that are mutated in the B.1.351 and B.1.1.7 variants. No day 14 peak-response samples were available, so repertoires were characterized only after the peak T cell response.

The CDR3 regions of human TCRbeta chains were analyzed by immunosequencing. For the original study's pipeline: TCRs in the repertoires were compared against a reference library of SARS-CoV-2-specific TCRs that had been generated with the MIRA antigen-specificity platform. Breadth meant the fraction of unique TCRs that were SARS-CoV-2-associated, whereas depth meant the fraction of total T cells that were SARS-CoV-2-associated. Using the MIRA data, every spike-specific TCR was mapped to the spike region that the TCR reacted to and assigned to either a CD4 or a CD8 class. Log10-transformed breadth and depth values were compared by one-way ANOVA with Sidak's multiple comparisons tests. This immuneACCESS table, as held by TCRdb, lists in-frame sequences with V and J called but not all clones. Of the missing ones, under half trace to an unresolved V gene in checked studies; the others have no known cause. That table is the source of V, J and clone size, and D and trimming were worked out from the DNA. The sample contains about 120,000 clones, about nine tenths of them found a single time. Of the sample, about 7.7% falls within the top ten clones.

The source of this sequence is an adult who received the AZD1222 COVID-19 vaccine. The specimen comprised peripheral blood, sampled 28 days after the second AZD1222 dose. The rearranged chain carries TRBV19 and TRBJ1-1, with TRBD1 perhaps the D gene, on 6 matching bases. The CDR3: CASNVPDRRFEAFF. The nucleotide sequence is given as TGTGCCAGTAACGTTCCCGACAGGCGCTTCGAGGCTTTCTTT. The full variable domain, with segments outside the CDR3 supplied by the reference TRBV19 and TRBJ1-1 proteins, appears as DGGITQSPKYLFRKEGQNVTLSCEQNLNHDAMYWYRQDPGQGLRLIYYSQIVNDFQKGDIAEGYSVSREKKESFPLTVTSAQKNPTAFYLCASNVPDRRFEAFFGQGTRLTVV.